The 12 T cell receptor beta chains below were found in one sample sequenced in a study of shared clonotypes between healthy human individuals. The data were produced by immunoSEQ multiplex PCR, yet TCRdb's version contains in-frame clones alone and is incomplete. This table has about 120,000 clones, approximately 70% appearing once. The sample comprised memory CD8+ T cells sorted from blood. The sample's subset: CD45RO+ cells pooled with CCR7-negative TemRA cells. The receptors stem from a young woman in good health.

This clone has only a few counts. The J gene is TRBJ2-1, the V gene TRBV9, with unresolved D. This CDR3 region has 15 residues. The germline CDR1 and CDR2 sequences are SGDLS and YYNGEE. Trimming took 0 bases from V and 7 from J, leaving 14 bases between them. The DNA of the CDR3 is TGTGCCAGCAGCGTAGGTGGGAATAGGGAAAATGAGCAGTTCTTC. It translates to CASSVGGNRENEQFF.

The chain couples TRBV10-2 to TRBJ1-1, with D possibly matching TRBD1 (5 bases). The CDR3 runs to 12 residues. Germline V gene data show CDR1 as WSHSY and CDR2 as SAAADI. Trimming cost V 7 bases and J 6 bases, with 12 bases left between them. Written as DNA, the CDR3 is TGCGCCAGCAACCGGGGGAGCGCTGAAGCTTTCTTT. Translated: CASNRGSAEAFF.

This clone was seen just once. DNA of the CDR3: TGTGCCAGTAAGTGGGCGGACAGGGGTTCCTACGAGCAGTACTTC. Amino acid sequence: CASKWADRGSYEQYF. This chain links TRBV19 with TRBJ2-7; TRBD1 aligns across 9 bases. The germline V gene encodes CDR1 LNHDA and CDR2 SQIVND (reference sequence). V shed 7 bases, J shed 1 base, and the junction held 8 bases outside the gene matches. The CDR3 covers 15 residues.

The sample holds one count of this clone. The V gene is TRBV21-1, the J gene TRBJ2-5; the table assigns TRBD1, which was not confirmed against the DNA. TRBV21-1 is tagged as a pseudogene. The CDR3 sequence is 15 residues long. The CDR3 DNA reads TGTGCCAGCAGCAAAGCCGCCGTCCAGCAAGAGACCCAGTACTTC. This sequence encodes CASSKAAVQQETQYF.

The V and J genes are TRBV13 and TRBJ2-1, with TRBD1 matching 9 bases. Germline V gives CDR1 PRHDT, CDR2 FYEKMQ (reference sequence). This CDR3 comprises 15 residues. V lost 3 bases to trimming and J lost 9 bases; unmatched junction nucleotides: 9. CDR3 coding DNA: TGTGCCAGCAGCTTGGGACAGGGATCAACGATTGAGCAGTTCTTC. It codes for CASSLGQGSTIEQFF.

The chain is built from TRBV7-2 and TRBJ2-1; 7 nucleotides agree with TRBD2. CDR3 length: 17 amino acids. The V gene's germline CDR1 is SGHTA and CDR2 FQGNSA. J lost 0 bases, V lost 1 base, and 6 bases had no gene match. The DNA for the CDR3 is TGTGCCAGCAGCTTAGTTGCGGGAGCCTCCTCCTACAATGAGCAGTTCTTC. This gives the protein CASSLVAGASSYNEQFF.

J is TRBJ2-6 and V is TRBV15, with TRBD1 matching 8 bases. Germline V gene sequence: CDR1 LNHNV, CDR2 YYDKDF (reference sequence). The CDR3 runs to 15 residues. Trimming at V came to 8 bases and at J to 1 base, leaving 4 bases not matched to a gene. CDR3 nucleotides: TGTGCCACCGGGACAGGTCAGTCTGGGGCCAACGTCCTGACTTTC. Amino acids: CATGTGQSGANVLTF.

V usage is TRBV4-1 and J usage is TRBJ2-7, with 8 nucleotides matching TRBD1. The germline gives CDR1 MGHRA, CDR2 YSYEKL. This CDR3 has 15 amino acids. The V gene end was trimmed by 4 bases and the J gene end by 4 bases; junction bases not matched to a gene: 9. The CDR3 loop is CASSLFGQGSYEQYF. The CDR3 nucleotides are TGCGCCAGCAGCCTATTTGGACAGGGTTCTTACGAGCAGTACTTC.

This chain joins TRBV2 and TRBJ2-2, with D uncertain. V was clipped by 5 bases and J by 0 bases, with 7 bases between them. Germline V lookup: CDR1 SNHLY, CDR2 FYNNEI. The CDR3 totals 14 residues. The CDR3 DNA reads TGTGCCAGCAGTACCACCACGAACACCGGGGAGCTGTTTTTT. This translates into CASSTTTNTGELFF. The variable domain in full, completed from reference TRBV2 and TRBJ2-2, reads EPEVTQTPSHQVTQMGQEVILRCVPISNHLYFYWYRQILGQKVEFLVSFYNNEISEKSEIFDDQFSVERPDGSNFTLKIRSTKLEDSAMYFCASSTTTNTGELFFGEGSRLTVL.

This clone was observed once. The genes are TRBV27 and TRBJ2-7, with a possible D match to TRBD1 (6 bases). V lost 5 bases and J 2 bases, leaving 19 bases between the germline ends. This CDR3 contains 16 residues. Germline V gene data show CDR1 as MNHEY and CDR2 as SMNVEV (reference sequence). The CDR3: CASSVQSGTNTYEQYF. In DNA, the CDR3 is TGTGCCAGCAGTGTGCAATCCGGGACAAATACCTACGAGCAGTACTTC.

Of note for this clone: The same CDR3 is also encoded by other DNA sequences in this sample. This chain uses TRBV19 with TRBJ1-2; D may be TRBD1 (6 bases). V was shortened by 3 bases and J by 4 bases, with 9 bases between the two germline ends. The CDR3 has 13 residues. The germline gives CDR1 LNHDA, CDR2 SQIVND (reference sequence). In nucleotides, the CDR3 is TGTGCCAGTAGTATCGCGGGGGCCTATGGCTACACCTTC. Protein: CASSIAGAYGYTF.

The gene calls are TRBV5-1 and TRBJ2-5, with a weak D call TRBD1 (6 bases). Germline CDR1 SGHRS, CDR2 YFSETQ. CDR3 length equals 14 residues. Trimming pared 2 bases from V and 4 bases from J, leaving 12 bases between. The CDR3 loop is CASSLGQSVETQYF. The CDR3 nucleotides are TGCGCCAGCAGCTTAGGACAGTCCGTAGAGACCCAGTACTTC.